The sequence of this T cell receptor beta chain was determined in a study of T cell responses to AZD1222 COVID-19 vaccine. Whole-study findings and limits: Unmutated regions of variants are reportedly targeted by nearly half of spike-specific TCRs. Repertoire collection took place solely once the T cell response had peaked. Clonal diversity may have been underestimated in mostly white British donors. Following two doses of AZD1222, Spike-specific TCR breadth and depth rose.

Produced via immunoSEQ multiplex PCR; TCRdb's table is partial and in-frame only. Here the sample spans about 84,000 clones, around nine tenths being singletons. About this clone: Its target is unknown.

Germline V gene sequence: CDR1 SNHLY, CDR2 FYNNEI. The CDR3 has 13 amino acids. The V end lost 5 bases, the J end lost 0 bases, and 7 bases lay between the germline ends. The chain joins TRBV2 to TRBJ1-2; D is ambiguous. Here the sequenced sample was peripheral blood, taken 28 days after the second AZD1222 dose. The clonotype comes from an adult who received the AZD1222 COVID-19 vaccine. CDR3 nucleotide sequence: TGTGCCAGCAGTATACAGACTAACTATGGCTACACCTTC. It encodes CASSIQTNYGYTF. Together with reference TRBV2 and TRBJ1-2, the CDR3 gives the full variable domain: EPEVTQTPSHQVTQMGQEVILRCVPISNHLYFYWYRQILGQKVEFLVSFYNNEISEKSEIFDDQFSVERPDGSNFTLKIRSTKLEDSAMYFCASSIQTNYGYTFGSGTRLTVV.